This T cell receptor beta chain was documented in a study of blood T cell repertoires in COVID-19. Study in general: Collection of acute and convalescent COVID-19 samples took place in the United States, Italy and Spain. T cells, B-cell-depleted T cells, or PBMCs provided the cDNA or gDNA that served as material.

CDR3 size: 14 residues. Trimming took 6 bases from V and 4 from J, leaving 14 bases between them. Germline V gives CDR1 MNHEY, CDR2 SVGAGI. Under the authors' procedure: Amplification of reference gene primers was used by the study to estimate nucleated cell counts. Data came from immunoSEQ multiplex PCR; TCRdb stores just in-frame clones and leaves some out. D and trimming were read from the DNA, whereas the V and J calls and clone size are those reported in that table. The data show roughly 99,000 clones, with 80% to 90% seen just once and under 5.5% held by the top ten. This clonotype was sampled from a middle-aged man with active or convalescent COVID-19. The rearrangement links TRBV6-5 to TRBJ2-3, with a possible D match to TRBD2 (6 bases). Sequencing was carried out using peripheral blood. CDR3 nucleotide sequence: TGTGCCAGCAGGGGGTGGGCTAGCGCAGATACGCAGTATTTT. Translation gives CASRGWASADTQYF.